This TCR beta chain was recorded in a study of blood T cell repertoires in COVID-19. Unmatched junction bases numbered 11, after V lost 4 bases and J lost 6 bases. This CDR3 has 15 amino acids. The V gene's germline CDR1 is SGHAT and CDR2 FQNNGV. Profiled with immunoSEQ multiplex PCR; TCRdb holds only in-frame clones, not every one. The data contain about 300,000 clones, about nine tenths of them singletons. The clonotype comes from a young man who had recovered from COVID-19. This chain uses TRBV11-2 with TRBJ2-5; TRBD1 matches 7 bases. Sequencing was carried out using PBMCs or T cells enriched from blood (not recorded which). The CDR3 sequence is CASSYQTGPGQTQYF. CDR3 coding DNA: TGTGCCAGCAGCTACCAGACAGGGCCCGGGCAGACCCAGTACTTC.